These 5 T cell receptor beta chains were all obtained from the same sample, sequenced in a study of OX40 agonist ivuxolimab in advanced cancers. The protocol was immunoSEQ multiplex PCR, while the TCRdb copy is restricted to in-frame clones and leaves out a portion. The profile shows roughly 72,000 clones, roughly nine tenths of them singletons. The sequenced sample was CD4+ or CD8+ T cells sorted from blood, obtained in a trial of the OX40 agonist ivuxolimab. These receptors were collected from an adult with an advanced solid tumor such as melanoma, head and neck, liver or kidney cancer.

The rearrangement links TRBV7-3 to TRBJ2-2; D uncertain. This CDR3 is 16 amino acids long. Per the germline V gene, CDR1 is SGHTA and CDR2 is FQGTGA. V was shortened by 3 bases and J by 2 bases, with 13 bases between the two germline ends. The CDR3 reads CASSLTGTVNTGELFF. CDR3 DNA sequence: TGTGCCAGCAGCTTGACCGGAACAGTCAACACCGGGGAGCTGTTTTTT. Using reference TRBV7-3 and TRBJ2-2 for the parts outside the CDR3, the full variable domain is GAGVSQTPSNKVTEKGKYVELRCDPISGHTALYWYRQSLGQGPEFLIYFQGTGAADDSGLPNDRFFAVRPEGSVSTLKIQRTERGDSAVYLCASSLTGTVNTGELFFGEGSRLTVL.

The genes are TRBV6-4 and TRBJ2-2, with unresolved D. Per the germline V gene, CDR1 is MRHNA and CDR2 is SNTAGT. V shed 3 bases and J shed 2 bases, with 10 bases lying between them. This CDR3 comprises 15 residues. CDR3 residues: CASSDSGLNTGELFF. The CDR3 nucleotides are TGTGCCAGCAGTGATTCTGGCTTAAACACCGGGGAGCTGTTTTTT.

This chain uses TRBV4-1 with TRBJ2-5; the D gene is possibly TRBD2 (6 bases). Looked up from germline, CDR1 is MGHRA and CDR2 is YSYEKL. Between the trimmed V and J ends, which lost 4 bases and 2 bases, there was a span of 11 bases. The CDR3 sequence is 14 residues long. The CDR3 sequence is CASSRVGGQETQYF. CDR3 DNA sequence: TGCGCCAGCAGCCGGGTAGGAGGGCAAGAGACCCAGTACTTC.

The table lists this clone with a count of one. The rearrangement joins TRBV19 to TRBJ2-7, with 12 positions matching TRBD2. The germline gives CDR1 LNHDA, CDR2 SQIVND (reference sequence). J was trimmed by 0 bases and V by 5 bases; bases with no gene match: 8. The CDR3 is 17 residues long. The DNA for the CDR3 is TGTGCCAGTAGTCCTAGACTAGCGGGGGCCCCCTCCTACGAGCAGTACTTC. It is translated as CASSPRLAGAPSYEQYF.

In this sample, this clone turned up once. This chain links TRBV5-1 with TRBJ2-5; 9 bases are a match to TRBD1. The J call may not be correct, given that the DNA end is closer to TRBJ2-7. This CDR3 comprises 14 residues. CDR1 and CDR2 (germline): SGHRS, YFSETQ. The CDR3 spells CASSLNRGPYEQYF. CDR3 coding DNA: TGCGCCAGCAGCTTGAACAGGGGGCCCTACGAGCAGTACTTC.